Below, 14 T cell receptor beta chains from the same sample are listed, as sequenced in a study of OX40 agonist ivuxolimab in advanced cancers. Assay used: immunoSEQ multiplex PCR; TCRdb lists only in-frame clones, some missing. The data contain more than 60,000 clones, 84% of them singletons. This material consisted of CD4+ or CD8+ T cells sorted from blood, taken in a trial of the OX40 agonist ivuxolimab. All receptors come from an adult with an advanced solid tumor such as melanoma, head and neck, liver or kidney cancer.

This chain joins TRBV7-2 and TRBJ2-1, with D maybe TRBD2 (6 bases). The V gene's germline CDR1 is SGHTA and CDR2 FQGNSA. The CDR3 length is 17 residues. V lost 1 base to trimming and J lost 0 bases, with 13 bases between them. CDR3 sequence: CASSLELSGSSYNEQFF. CDR3 bases: TGTGCCAGCAGCTTAGAGCTTAGCGGCAGCTCCTACAATGAGCAGTTCTTC.

The chain has TRBV5-1 and TRBJ1-1; maybe TRBD1 (6 bases). This CDR3 contains 14 residues. From germline, CDR1 is SGHRS and CDR2 YFSETQ. Deletions cut 1 base from V and 7 bases from J, with 14 bases between. The CDR3 sequence is CASSLQGRDGEAFF. The CDR3 nucleotides are TGCGCCAGCAGCTTGCAGGGGAGGGATGGTGAAGCTTTCTTT.

This chain joins TRBV5-1 and TRBJ1-4; 9 bases are shared with TRBD1. Germline-derived CDR1 and CDR2 are SGHRS and YFSETQ. CDR3 size: 14 residues. V lost 5 bases to trimming and J lost 8 bases; unmatched junction nucleotides: 7. Here the CDR3 reads CASSHGQGTEKLFF. CDR3 nucleotide sequence: TGCGCCAGCAGTCATGGACAGGGGACGGAAAAACTGTTTTTT.

The gene calls are TRBV9 and TRBJ2-2; D gene ambiguous. The CDR3 has 18 residues. Trimming left V 3 bases short and J 3 bases short, with 21 bases between. The germline gives CDR1 SGDLS, CDR2 YYNGEE. The CDR3 DNA follows: TGTGCCAGCAGCGATGCAGGCGGCGGCCGATTGGACACCGGGGAGCTGTTTTTT. Its protein product is CASSDAGGGRLDTGELFF.

In its sample, this clone was seen a few times. The gene calls are TRBV7-8 and TRBJ1-3, with D maybe TRBD1 (6 bases). Germline V lookup: CDR1 SGHVS, CDR2 FQNEAQ. This CDR3 spans 16 amino acids. Trimming cost V 6 bases and J 1 base, with 16 bases left between them. The CDR3 reads CASSRAGERSGNTIYF. The CDR3 region has the DNA TGTGCCAGCAGTCGAGCAGGGGAACGTTCTGGAAACACCATATATTTT.

This clone came up once. The gene calls are TRBV5-1 and TRBJ1-2; 8 bases are a match to TRBD1. The V segment lost 0 bases and the J segment 8 bases; nucleotides outside the gene matches: 9. Germline V CDR1 and CDR2: SGHRS, YFSETQ. This CDR3 has 15 residues. The CDR3 protein is CASSLVQGASQGYTF. CDR3 bases: TGCGCCAGCAGCTTGGTCCAGGGGGCAAGTCAGGGCTACACCTTC.

This clone appeared once. The rearrangement uses TRBV4-1 and TRBJ2-4; tentatively, D is TRBD1 (5 bases). Germline CDR1 reads MGHRA; CDR2 reads YSYEKL. This CDR3 comprises 17 residues. Trimming pared 0 bases from V and 1 base from J, leaving 13 bases between. The CDR3 nucleotides are TGCGCCAGCAGCCAAGAAAGACAGTTCGTTGCCAAAAACATTCAGTACTTC. It is translated as CASSQERQFVAKNIQYF.

The chain has TRBV5-5 and TRBJ1-1; no clear D. V gave up 4 bases and J gave up 3 bases, with 13 bases separating them. The germline gives CDR1 SGHKS, CDR2 YYEKEE (reference sequence). The length of the CDR3 is 14 residues. Here the CDR3 reads CASSQTLWDTEAFF. DNA of the CDR3: TGTGCCAGCAGCCAGACACTATGGGACACTGAAGCTTTCTTT.

The chain uses TRBV5-1 and TRBJ1-1; 7 bases align to TRBD1. The CDR3 is made up of 14 amino acids. CDR1 is SGHRS and CDR2 is YFSETQ in the germline V gene. The V gene end was trimmed by 4 bases and the J gene end by 0 bases; junction bases not matched to a gene: 3. CDR3 in amino acids: CASSQGTVNTEAFF. The CDR3 DNA is TGCGCCAGCAGCCAGGGGACAGTGAACACTGAAGCTTTCTTT. The variable domain in full, completed from reference TRBV5-1 and TRBJ1-1, reads KAGVTQTPRYLIKTRGQQVTLSCSPISGHRSVSWYQQTPGQGLQFLFEYFSETQRNKGNFPGRFSGRQFSNSRSEMNVSTLELGDSALYLCASSQGTVNTEAFFGQGTRLTVV.

The chain carries TRBV6-1 and TRBJ1-6; tentatively, D is TRBD1 (6 bases). The germline V gene has CDR1 MNHNS and CDR2 SASEGT. Trimming stripped 3 bases from V and 6 bases from J, with 12 bases between. The CDR3 is 15 amino acids. This CDR3 is CASSDIWGANSPLHF. CDR3 in DNA: TGTGCCAGCAGTGATATATGGGGGGCTAATTCACCCCTCCACTTT.

The count of this clone is one. The chain links TRBV5-1 to TRBJ2-7; unclear D gene. Germline-derived CDR1 and CDR2 are SGHRS and YFSETQ. V lost 4 bases, J lost 5 bases, and 10 bases lay in between. The CDR3 is 12 residues long. Here the CDR3 reads CASSVEFHEQYF. The DNA for the CDR3 is TGCGCCAGCAGCGTTGAGTTCCACGAGCAGTACTTC.

This chain joins TRBV4-3 and TRBJ1-5; D gene uncertain. The CDR3 consists of 16 residues. Per germline, CDR1 LGHNA and CDR2 YSLEER. The V end was cut by 0 bases, the J end by 0 bases, with 9 bases between. The CDR3 reads CASSQDYSSSNQPQHF. In DNA form, the CDR3 reads TGCGCCAGCAGCCAAGATTACAGCAGTAGCAATCAGCCCCAGCATTTT.

V is TRBV4-2 and J is TRBJ1-4; 7 nucleotides agree with TRBD1. V lost 0 bases and J lost 3; bases outside the gene matches: 4. The CDR3 length is 16 residues. Germline V CDR1 and CDR2: LGHNA, YNFKEQ. CDR3 bases: TGTGCCAGCAGCCAAGATCCAGGGGGGGCTAATGAAAAACTGTTTTTT. It yields the protein CASSQDPGGANEKLFF.

The V gene is TRBV5-4, the J gene TRBJ1-4; 7 bases match TRBD1. Per the germline V gene, CDR1 is SGHNT and CDR2 is YYREEE (reference sequence). The CDR3 has 16 amino acids. The J segment lost 7 bases and the V segment lost 3 bases, leaving 12 bases of the junction unmatched. As DNA, the CDR3 is TGTGCCAGCAGCTCGAGTCAAGGGGGCGTCAGTGAAAAACTGTTTTTT. Its protein product is CASSSSQGGVSEKLFF.